This T cell receptor beta chain was documented in a study of blood T cell repertoires in COVID-19. On the study more broadly: The cDNA or gDNA used as material had been derived from T cells, B-cell-depleted T cells, or PBMCs.

The age range of participants was about 18 to 89 years, with residence in more than 20 US areas. Clinical history reported by participants formed the basis on which cohorts were assigned. In the authors' workflow: Reference gene primer amplification gave nucleated cell count estimates. Profiled with immunoSEQ multiplex PCR; TCRdb holds only in-frame clones, not every one. V, J and clone size were drawn from that table, and D and trimming were deduced from the DNA. The sample lists approximately 400,000 clones; 88% were seen once. The source is a woman aged 18-30 years who had recovered from COVID-19. The sequencing input was PBMCs or T cells enriched from blood (not recorded which).

In DNA, the CDR3 is TGTGCCAGCACTCCGGACAGAAAGAACACTGAAGCTTTCTTT. Translated, it gives CASTPDRKNTEAFF. The gene calls are TRBV2 and TRBJ1-1; tentatively, D is TRBD1 (6 bases). Deletions cut 7 bases from V and 1 base from J, with 13 bases between. The CDR3 runs 14 residues. Germline V CDR1 and CDR2: SNHLY, FYNNEI.